This TCR beta chain is drawn from a study of blood T cells in healthy people across ages. Points from the study as a whole: The CMV status of each donor remained undetermined, and this could have confounded shifts in expanded clonotypes.

The CDR3 runs to 16 residues. Trimming left V 0 bases short and J 2 bases short, with 8 bases between. Germline-derived CDR1 and CDR2 are MNHEY and SVGAGI. Then a second PCR, running roughly 7 to 11 cycles, was carried out with a sample-barcoded 5' primer and a J-beta primer mix. TCRdb re-called the 5' RACE reads with MiXCR, one entry per CDR3 protein. The sample holds 550,000 to 700,000 distinct CDR3 sequences, 25% to 30% seen once. Concerning this clonotype itself: Antigen unknown.

Caucasian individuals from Russia who were healthy and aged 6 to 90 acted as donors. The sample consisted of blood. This TCR derives from a woman in her sixties or seventies in good health. This chain uses TRBV6-5 with TRBJ2-6; D might be TRBD1 (5 bases). The CDR3 spells CASSYSKGAGANVLTF. CDR3 DNA sequence: TGTGCCAGCAGTTACTCGAAAGGGGCTGGGGCCAACGTCCTGACTTTC.